This T cell receptor (beta chain) comes out of a study of T cell repertoires in cytomegalovirus infection. The CDR3 totals 16 residues. With V trimmed by 3 bases and J by 0 bases, 6 bases remained unmatched. Per the germline V gene, CDR1 is MNHEY and CDR2 is SMNVEV (reference sequence). MiXCR, run by TCRdb on the reads, gives a single entry per CDR3 protein. The repertoire has around 100,000 distinct CDR3 sequences, roughly 40% of them found once; the top ten carry roughly 70%. Details on this clonotype: The antigen is unknown.

The TCR comes from a human donor in good health (CMV status not recorded). Some clones in this sample may be carry-over from other donors' samples. The chain couples TRBV27 to TRBJ2-7; 9 bases line up with TRBD2. The sample consisted of CD8+ T cells from cultured PBMCs, taken from culture after CMV antigen stimulation. CDR3 in DNA: TGTGCCAGCAGTTTGACTAGCGGTGGAAGCTCCTACGAGCAGTACTTC. Translated: CASSLTSGGSSYEQYF.